Listed below are T cell receptor beta chains from one sample, sequenced in a study of response to subunit inactivated influenza vaccine. Each CDR3 protein is one row after TCRdb ran MiXCR on the RT-PCR reads. The sample shows 590,000 or so distinct CDR3 sequences, 11% to 15% of them seen only once. Here the sequenced sample was PBMCs from blood, taken around two weeks before vaccination. Receptors originate from a middle-aged man who received an inactivated influenza vaccine. Each CDR3 is given with its conserved first and last residue. Each record gives: J gene, clone size, V gene, D gene, CDR3 DNA, CDR3 protein. The D gene is left open where the match is weak. For some rows the clone size is stated as once, few or many, or as a class when expanded; others skip it.

>TRBJ2-1|-|TRBV12-3/TRBV12-4|TRBD1
TGTGCCAGCAGTCCCCTGGGACAGGGAAATGAGCAGTTCTTC
CASSPLGQGNEQFF
>TRBJ2-7|-|TRBV25-1|TRBD1
TGTGCCAGCAGTCGGACAGGGGTCTACGAGCAGTACTTC
CASSRTGVYEQYF
>TRBJ1-6|-|TRBV7-9|-
TGTGCCAGCAGCTTAGGTCCCCAATCACCCCTCCACTTT
CASSLGPQSPLHF
>TRBJ2-3|few|TRBV4-3|-
TGCGCCAGCAGCCAAGACTATACGGCCAGGGGAACAGATACGCAGTATTTT
CASSQDYTARGTDTQYF
>TRBJ1-5|-|TRBV4-2|TRBD1
TGTGCCAGCAGCCCATACTACTCCGGGACAGGGAGTGGCAATCAGCCCCAGCATTTT
CASSPYYSGTGSGNQPQHF
>TRBJ2-1|few|TRBV14|TRBD2
TGTGCCAGCCAAGGACTAGCAGAACAGAAGCAGTTCTTC
CASQGLAEQKQFF
>TRBJ1-2|once|TRBV5-5|-
TGTGCCAGCAGCTTGGAACAGTTCGGTAATGGCTACACCTTC
CASSLEQFGNGYTF
>TRBJ2-2|-|TRBV11-2|TRBD2
TGTGCCAGCAGCCCCGCAAGGGGACTAGCGGGGGGGCTCGGCACCGGGGAGCTGTTTTTT
CASSPARGLAGGLGTGELFF
>TRBJ2-3|many|TRBV4-3|TRBD2
TGCGCCAGCAGCCAAGGGGCCTGGCGGGAGACCGCAGCAGATACGCAGTATTTT
CASSQGAWRETAADTQYF
>TRBJ2-7|once|TRBV19|-
TGTGCCAGTAGTATAAGATCCTACGAGCAGTACTTC
CASSIRSYEQYF
>TRBJ1-5|-|TRBV28|-
TGTGCCAGCAGTCGCAGGGGCCTGGTTCAGCCCCAGCATTTT
CASSRRGLVQPQHF
>TRBJ2-7|-|TRBV20-1|TRBD2
TGCAGTGCCCAAGGGACTAGCGGGAGGAGTTACGAGCAGTACTTC
CSAQGTSGRSYEQYF
>TRBJ2-1|-|TRBV6-2/TRBV6-3|-
TGTGCCAGCAGTTACTATGGAGGGACCAATGAGCAGTTCTTC
CASSYYGGTNEQFF
>TRBJ1-1|-|TRBV6-4|-
TGTGCCAGCAGTTCGCAGGGCCCGAACACTGAAGCTTTCTTT
CASSSQGPNTEAFF
>TRBJ1-5|-|TRBV4-3|-
TGCGCCAGCAGCCAAGATCCCATAGGCCAGCCCCAGCATTTT
CASSQDPIGQPQHF
>TRBJ1-6|few|TRBV7-2|TRBD1
TGTGCCAGCAGCCAGGACAGGGTGAGCTCCTATAATTCACCCCTCCACTTT
CASSQDRVSSYNSPLHF
>TRBJ2-4|few|TRBV6-1|-
TGTGCCAGCAGTGGCCCTTTGAAGGTTCAGTACTTC
CASSGPLKVQYF
>TRBJ2-5|few|TRBV6-5|-
TGTGCCAGCAGTTACTCGGACTCCTTGAGAGAGACCCAGTACTTC
CASSYSDSLRETQYF
>TRBJ2-5|few|TRBV12-3/TRBV12-4|TRBD2
TGTGCCAGCAGTTTCCCAGCGGGAGGGCGAGAGACCCAGTACTTC
CASSFPAGGRETQYF
>TRBJ2-5|-|TRBV7-7|TRBD1
TGTGCTAGCAGCCTCGACAGGGGGTTGCGAGAGACCCAGTACTTC
CASSLDRGLRETQYF
>TRBJ2-7|many|TRBV20-1|TRBD1
TGCAGTGCTAGGGGGCAGGGGGTGTACGAGCAGTACTTC
CSARGQGVYEQYF
>TRBJ1-4|few|TRBV12-3/TRBV12-4|-
TGTGCCAGCAGTCCTTTTTCAGAAAAACTGTTTTTT
CASSPFSEKLFF
>TRBJ1-1|-|TRBV20-1|TRBD1
TGCAGTGCGGGGGGACAGGCCGAAAACACTGAAGCTTTCTTT
CSAGGQAENTEAFF
>TRBJ1-5|many|TRBV20-1|-
TGCAGTGCTAGAGTTGGCCCCAGTATTGGCCAGCCCCAGCATTTT
CSARVGPSIGQPQHF
>TRBJ1-1|-|TRBV6-1|-
TGTGCCAGCAGTGACAGGGCGAGGCTGAACACTGAAGCTTTCTTT
CASSDRARLNTEAFF
>TRBJ2-3|-|TRBV7-8|TRBD1
TGTGCCAGCAGCGCCTACAGGGGGCAGATCGGCACAGATACGCAGTATTTT
CASSAYRGQIGTDTQYF
>TRBJ1-1|-|TRBV30|TRBD1
TGTGCCTGGAGCACACCGGGACAGGGGGCGGCTGAAGCTTACTTT
CAWSTPGQGAAEAYF
>TRBJ2-2|many|TRBV2|-
TGTGCCAGCAGTGATTACACCGGGGAGCTGTTTTTT
CASSDYTGELFF
>TRBJ2-3|few|TRBV7-2|-
TGTGCCAGCAGCTTAGCGCAGTTAGATACGCAGTATTTT
CASSLAQLDTQYF
>TRBJ2-3|-|TRBV11-2|TRBD2
TGTGCCAGCAGCCATATTAGCGGGGGGTACACAGATACGCAGTATTTT
CASSHISGGYTDTQYF
>TRBJ1-5|-|TRBV28|-
TGTGCCAGCAGTGAATGGAGCAATCAGCCCCAGCATTTT
CASSEWSNQPQHF
>TRBJ2-1|many|TRBV5-1|TRBD1
TGCGCCAGCAGCTCGGGACAGAGATACAATGAGCAGTTCTTC
CASSSGQRYNEQFF
>TRBJ2-7|many|TRBV10-3|-
TGTGCCATCAGTGGTCACGACGACGGGGCAGCCTACGAGCAGTACTTC
CAISGHDDGAAYEQYF
>TRBJ1-2|few|TRBV10-2|-
TGCGCCAGCAGTGAGTCCGGACTGTTAACTGGCTACACCTTC
CASSESGLLTGYTF
>TRBJ2-7|many|TRBV5-1|TRBD1
TGTGCCAGCAGCCAAGACAGGGCCTACGAGCAGTACTTC
CASSQDRAYEQYF
>TRBJ1-5|few|TRBV15|-
TGTGCCACCAGCAGAGATCGGAAGGGTCAGCCCCAGCATTTT
CATSRDRKGQPQHF
>TRBJ2-7|few|TRBV5-5|TRBD1
TGTGCCAGCAGCCCCCGACAGGGTATCTCCTACGAGCAGTACTTC
CASSPRQGISYEQYF
>TRBJ1-2|many|TRBV12-3/TRBV12-4|-
TGTGCCAGCAGTTTATTCGGAAACTATGGCTACACCTTC
CASSLFGNYGYTF
>TRBJ2-3|many|TRBV6-1|TRBD2
TGTGCCAGCTTAAAGACTAGCGGCACAGATACGCAGTATTTT
CASLKTSGTDTQYF
>TRBJ2-1|few|TRBV7-9|-
TGTGCCAGCAGCTTTATGAACCCTAAGCAGTTCTTC
CASSFMNPKQFF
>TRBJ1-1|many|TRBV20-1|TRBD1
TGCAGTGCTAATTATGGACAGGGCTTACCTGAAGCTTTCTTT
CSANYGQGLPEAFF